A single sample gave rise to the 2 T cell receptor beta chains below, sequenced in a study of T-cell reconstitution after alpha-beta-depleted transplantation in children. Preparing the TCRbeta library involved the use of unique molecular identifiers. Each CDR3 protein is one row after TCRdb ran MiXCR on the PCR reads. The sample holds 70,000 to 95,000 distinct CDR3 sequences, less than 15% seen once. The material sequenced was PBMCs from the stem cell graft donor, taken from the stem cell graft. Receptors were obtained from a human donor who donated a stem cell graft to a child with inherited bone marrow failure.

This clonotype was seen at least ten times. The J gene is TRBJ1-3, the V gene TRBV27, with D unclear. The V gene's germline CDR1 is MNHEY and CDR2 SMNVEV (reference sequence). Trimming shortened V by 4 bases and J by 4 bases, and 14 bases separated the two germline ends. The CDR3 contains 15 residues. CDR3 loop: CASSSGSNRGNTIYF. Here the CDR3 DNA reads TGTGCCAGCAGTTCGGGCAGCAACCGAGGAAACACCATATATTTT.

This clonotype was seen ten or more times. V usage is TRBV7-2 and J usage is TRBJ2-2; D remains ambiguous. CDR1 is SGHTA, CDR2 FQGNSA, per germline. There are 14 residues in the CDR3. V lost 2 bases, J lost 6 bases, and 10 bases lay in between. CDR3 sequence reads: CASSLRAEPGELFF. The CDR3 DNA reads as TGTGCCAGCAGCTTAAGGGCGGAGCCCGGGGAGCTGTTTTTT.